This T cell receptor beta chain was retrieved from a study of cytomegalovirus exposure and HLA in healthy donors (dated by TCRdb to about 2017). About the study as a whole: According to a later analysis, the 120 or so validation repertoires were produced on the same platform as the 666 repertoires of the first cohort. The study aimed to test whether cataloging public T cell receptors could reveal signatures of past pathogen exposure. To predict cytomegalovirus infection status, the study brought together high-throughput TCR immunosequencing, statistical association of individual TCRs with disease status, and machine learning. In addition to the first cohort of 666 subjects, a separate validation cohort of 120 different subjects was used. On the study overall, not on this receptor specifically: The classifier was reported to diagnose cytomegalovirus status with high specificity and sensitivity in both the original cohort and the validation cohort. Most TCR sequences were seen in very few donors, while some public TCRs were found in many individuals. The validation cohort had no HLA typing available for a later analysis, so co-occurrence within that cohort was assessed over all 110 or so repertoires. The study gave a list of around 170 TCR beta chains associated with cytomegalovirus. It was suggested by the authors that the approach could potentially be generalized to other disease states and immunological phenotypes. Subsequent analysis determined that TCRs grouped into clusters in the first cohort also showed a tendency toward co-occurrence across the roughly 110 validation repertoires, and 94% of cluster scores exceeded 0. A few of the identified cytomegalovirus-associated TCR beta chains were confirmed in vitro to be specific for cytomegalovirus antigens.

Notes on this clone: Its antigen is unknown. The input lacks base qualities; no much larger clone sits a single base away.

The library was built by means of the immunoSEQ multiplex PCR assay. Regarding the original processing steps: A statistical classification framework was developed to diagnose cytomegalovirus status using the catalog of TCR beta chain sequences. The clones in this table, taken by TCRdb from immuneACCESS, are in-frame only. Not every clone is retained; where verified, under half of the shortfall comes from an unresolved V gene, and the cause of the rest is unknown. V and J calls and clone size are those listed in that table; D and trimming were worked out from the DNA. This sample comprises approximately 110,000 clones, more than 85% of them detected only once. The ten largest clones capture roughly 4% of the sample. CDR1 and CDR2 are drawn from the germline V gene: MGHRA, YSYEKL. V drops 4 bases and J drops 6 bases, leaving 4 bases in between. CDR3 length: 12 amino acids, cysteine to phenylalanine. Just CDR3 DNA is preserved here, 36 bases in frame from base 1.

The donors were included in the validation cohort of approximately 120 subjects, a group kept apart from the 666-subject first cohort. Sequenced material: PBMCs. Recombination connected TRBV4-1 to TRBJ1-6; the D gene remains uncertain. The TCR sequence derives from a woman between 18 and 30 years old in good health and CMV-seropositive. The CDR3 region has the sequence CASSPGNSPLHF. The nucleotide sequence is TGCGCCAGCAGCCCCGGTAATTCACCCCTCCACTTT.